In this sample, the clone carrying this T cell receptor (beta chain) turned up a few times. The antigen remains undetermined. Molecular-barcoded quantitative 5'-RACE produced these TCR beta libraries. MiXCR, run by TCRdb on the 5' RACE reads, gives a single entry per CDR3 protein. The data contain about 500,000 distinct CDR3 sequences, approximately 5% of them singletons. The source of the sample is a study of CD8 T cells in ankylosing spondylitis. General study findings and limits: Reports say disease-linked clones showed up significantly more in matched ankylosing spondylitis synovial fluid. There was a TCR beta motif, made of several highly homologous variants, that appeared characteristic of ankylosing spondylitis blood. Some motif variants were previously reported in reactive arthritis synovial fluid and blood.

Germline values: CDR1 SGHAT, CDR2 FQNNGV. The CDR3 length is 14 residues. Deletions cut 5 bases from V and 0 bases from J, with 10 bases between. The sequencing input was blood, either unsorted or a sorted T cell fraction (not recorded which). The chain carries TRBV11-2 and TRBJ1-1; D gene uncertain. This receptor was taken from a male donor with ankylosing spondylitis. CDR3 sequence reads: CASSLPVLNTEAFF. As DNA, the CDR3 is TGTGCCAGCAGCCTACCCGTCTTGAACACTGAAGCTTTCTTT.